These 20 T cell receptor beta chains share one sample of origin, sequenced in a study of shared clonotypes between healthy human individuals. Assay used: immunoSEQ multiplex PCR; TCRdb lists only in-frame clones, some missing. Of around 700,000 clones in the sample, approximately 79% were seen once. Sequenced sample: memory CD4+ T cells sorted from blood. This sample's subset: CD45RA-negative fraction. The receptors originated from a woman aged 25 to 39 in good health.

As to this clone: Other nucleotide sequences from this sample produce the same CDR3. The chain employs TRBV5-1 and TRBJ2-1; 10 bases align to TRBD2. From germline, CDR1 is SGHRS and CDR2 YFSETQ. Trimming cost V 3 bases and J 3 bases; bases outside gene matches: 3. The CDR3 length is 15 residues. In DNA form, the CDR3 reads TGCGCCAGCAGCTCCGCTAGCGGGAGCTACAATGAGCAGTTCTTC. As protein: CASSSASGSYNEQFF. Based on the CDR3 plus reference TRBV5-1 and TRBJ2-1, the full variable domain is KAGVTQTPRYLIKTRGQQVTLSCSPISGHRSVSWYQQTPGQGLQFLFEYFSETQRNKGNFPGRFSGRQFSNSRSEMNVSTLELGDSALYLCASSSASGSYNEQFFGPGTRLTVL.

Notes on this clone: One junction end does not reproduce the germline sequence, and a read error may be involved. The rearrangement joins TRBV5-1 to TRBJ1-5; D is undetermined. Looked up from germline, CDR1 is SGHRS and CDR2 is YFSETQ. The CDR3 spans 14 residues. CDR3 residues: CASSLTHFNQPQHF. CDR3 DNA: TGTGCCAGCAGCTTGACGCATTTCAATCAGCCCCAGCATTTT.

The CDR3 bases are TGTGCCAGCAGGACCGGGACTACCACCTACGAGCAGTACTTC. Its translation: CASRTGTTTYEQYF. The chain couples TRBV28 to TRBJ2-7, with 7 bases matching TRBD2. Germline V CDR1 and CDR2: MDHEN, SYDVKM. The CDR3 is 14 residues long. V lost 6 bases and J lost 2; bases outside the gene matches: 7.

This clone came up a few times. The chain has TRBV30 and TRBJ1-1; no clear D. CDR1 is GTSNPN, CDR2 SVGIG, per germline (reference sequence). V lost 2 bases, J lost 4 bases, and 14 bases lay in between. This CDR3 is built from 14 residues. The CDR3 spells CAWSNSNRLTEAFF. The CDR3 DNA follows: TGTGCCTGGAGTAATTCCAACCGGCTCACTGAAGCTTTCTTT.

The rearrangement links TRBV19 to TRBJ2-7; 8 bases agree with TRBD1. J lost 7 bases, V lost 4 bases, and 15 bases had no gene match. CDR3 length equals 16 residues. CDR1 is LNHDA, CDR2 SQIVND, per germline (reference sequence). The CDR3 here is CASSKNTPTGVYEQYF. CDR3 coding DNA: TGTGCCAGTAGTAAGAATACACCGACAGGGGTGTATGAGCAGTACTTC. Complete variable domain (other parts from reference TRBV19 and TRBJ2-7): DGGITQSPKYLFRKEGQNVTLSCEQNLNHDAMYWYRQDPGQGLRLIYYSQIVNDFQKGDIAEGYSVSREKKESFPLTVTSAQKNPTAFYLCASSKNTPTGVYEQYFGPGTRLTVT.

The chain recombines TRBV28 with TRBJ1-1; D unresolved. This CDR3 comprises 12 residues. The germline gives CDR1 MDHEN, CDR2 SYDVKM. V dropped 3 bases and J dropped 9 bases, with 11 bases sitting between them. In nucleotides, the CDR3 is TGTGCCAGCAGTTTTCCACACAGCAAAGCTTTCTTT. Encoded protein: CASSFPHSKAFF.

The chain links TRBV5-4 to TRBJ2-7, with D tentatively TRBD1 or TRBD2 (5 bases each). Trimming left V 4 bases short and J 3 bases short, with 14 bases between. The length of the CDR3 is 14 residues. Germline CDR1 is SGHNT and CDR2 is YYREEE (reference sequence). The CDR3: CASSAGTELYEQYF. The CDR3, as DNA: TGTGCCAGCAGCGCCGGGACCGAGCTCTACGAGCAGTACTTC.

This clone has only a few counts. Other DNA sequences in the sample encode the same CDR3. The CDR3 spells CASSERGTNYEQYF. DNA for the CDR3: TGTGCCAGCAGTGAAAGAGGGACTAATTACGAGCAGTACTTC. This chain uses TRBV2 with TRBJ2-7; 7 bases fit TRBD2. The CDR3 totals 14 residues. Germline V gives CDR1 SNHLY, CDR2 FYNNEI. The trim removed 2 bases at V and 4 bases at J, leaving 5 bases unmatched.

In nucleotides, the CDR3 is TGTGCCAGCTGGATCGAGGGACTAGCAGAGACCCAGTACTTC. It codes for CASWIEGLAETQYF. The chain is built from TRBV5-4 and TRBJ2-5; 9 bases line up with TRBD2. Germline V CDR1 and CDR2: SGHNT, YYREEE (reference sequence). This CDR3 contains 14 residues. J lost 4 bases, V lost 7 bases, and 8 bases had no gene match.

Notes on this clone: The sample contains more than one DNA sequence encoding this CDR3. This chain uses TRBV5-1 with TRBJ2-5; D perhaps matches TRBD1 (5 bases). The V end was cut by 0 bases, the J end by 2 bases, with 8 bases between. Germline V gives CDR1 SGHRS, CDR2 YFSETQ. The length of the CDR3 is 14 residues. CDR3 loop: CASSLVSGQETQYF. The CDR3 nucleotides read TGCGCCAGCAGCTTGGTGTCAGGGCAAGAGACCCAGTACTTC.

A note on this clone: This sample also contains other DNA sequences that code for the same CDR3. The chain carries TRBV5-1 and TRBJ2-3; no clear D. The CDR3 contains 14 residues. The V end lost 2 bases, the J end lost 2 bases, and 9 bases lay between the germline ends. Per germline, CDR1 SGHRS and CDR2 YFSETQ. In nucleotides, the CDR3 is TGCGCCAGCAGCTTAGAACAGTACACAGATACGCAGTATTTT. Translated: CASSLEQYTDTQYF.

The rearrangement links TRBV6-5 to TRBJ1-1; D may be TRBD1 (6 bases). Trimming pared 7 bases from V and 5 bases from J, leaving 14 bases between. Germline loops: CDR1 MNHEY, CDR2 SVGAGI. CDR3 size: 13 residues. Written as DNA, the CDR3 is TGTGCCAGCATTCTTACCCAGGGGACTGAAGCTTTCTTT. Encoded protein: CASILTQGTEAFF.

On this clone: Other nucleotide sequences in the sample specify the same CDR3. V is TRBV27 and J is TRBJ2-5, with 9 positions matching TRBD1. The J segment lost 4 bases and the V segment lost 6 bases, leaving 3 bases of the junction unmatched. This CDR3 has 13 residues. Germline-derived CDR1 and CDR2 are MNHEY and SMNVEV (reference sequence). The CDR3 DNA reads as TGTGCCAGCAGGCTGACAGGGGGAGAGACCCAGTACTTC. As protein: CASRLTGGETQYF.

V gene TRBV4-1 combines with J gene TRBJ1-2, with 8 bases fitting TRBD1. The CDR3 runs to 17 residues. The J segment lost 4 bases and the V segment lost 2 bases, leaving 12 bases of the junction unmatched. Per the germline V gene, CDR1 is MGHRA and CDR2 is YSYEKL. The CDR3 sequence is CASSQPTRTGLGYGYTF. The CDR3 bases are TGCGCCAGCAGCCAACCAACTCGGACAGGGTTGGGCTATGGCTACACCTTC.

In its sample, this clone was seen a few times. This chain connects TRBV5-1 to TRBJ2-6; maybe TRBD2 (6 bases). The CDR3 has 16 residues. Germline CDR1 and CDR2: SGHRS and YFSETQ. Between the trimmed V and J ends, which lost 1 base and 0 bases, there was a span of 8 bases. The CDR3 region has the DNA TGCGCCAGCAGCTTGCGGGGGTCCTCTGGGGCCAACGTCCTGACTTTC. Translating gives CASSLRGSSGANVLTF.

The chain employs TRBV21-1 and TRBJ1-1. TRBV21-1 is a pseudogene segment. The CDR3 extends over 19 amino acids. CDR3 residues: CASSKALLGGAAANTEAFF. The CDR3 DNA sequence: TGTGCCAGCAGCAAAGCGCTTTTAGGTGGTGCAGCCGCGAACACTGAAGCTTTCTTT.

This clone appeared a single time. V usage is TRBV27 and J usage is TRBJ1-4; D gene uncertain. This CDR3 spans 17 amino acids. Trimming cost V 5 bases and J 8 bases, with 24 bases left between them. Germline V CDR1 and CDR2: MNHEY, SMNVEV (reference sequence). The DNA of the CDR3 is TGTGCCAGCAGTCCCTCGGATTTCTGGGCGGCTTCAGAAAAACTGTTTTTT. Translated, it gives CASSPSDFWAASEKLFF.

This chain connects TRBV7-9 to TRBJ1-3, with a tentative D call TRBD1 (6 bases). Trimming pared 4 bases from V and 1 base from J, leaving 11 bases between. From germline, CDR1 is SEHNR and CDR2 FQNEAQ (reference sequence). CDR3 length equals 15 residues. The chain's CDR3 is CASSWDIISGNTIYF. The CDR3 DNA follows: TGTGCCAGCAGCTGGGACATCATTTCTGGAAACACCATATATTTT.

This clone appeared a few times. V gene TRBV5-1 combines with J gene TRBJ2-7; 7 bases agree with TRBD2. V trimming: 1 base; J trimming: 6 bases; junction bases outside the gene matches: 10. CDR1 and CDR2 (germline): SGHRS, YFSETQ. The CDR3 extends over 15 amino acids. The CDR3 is CASSLRASGPGEQYF. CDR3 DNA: TGCGCCAGCAGCTTGAGAGCTAGCGGCCCCGGCGAGCAGTACTTC.

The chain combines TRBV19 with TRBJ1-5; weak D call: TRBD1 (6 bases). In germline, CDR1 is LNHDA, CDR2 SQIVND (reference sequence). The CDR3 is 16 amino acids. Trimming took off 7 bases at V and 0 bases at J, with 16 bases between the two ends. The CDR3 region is CASTPGGGHSNQPQHF. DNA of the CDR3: TGTGCCAGTACCCCGGGGGGGGGCCATAGCAATCAGCCCCAGCATTTT.